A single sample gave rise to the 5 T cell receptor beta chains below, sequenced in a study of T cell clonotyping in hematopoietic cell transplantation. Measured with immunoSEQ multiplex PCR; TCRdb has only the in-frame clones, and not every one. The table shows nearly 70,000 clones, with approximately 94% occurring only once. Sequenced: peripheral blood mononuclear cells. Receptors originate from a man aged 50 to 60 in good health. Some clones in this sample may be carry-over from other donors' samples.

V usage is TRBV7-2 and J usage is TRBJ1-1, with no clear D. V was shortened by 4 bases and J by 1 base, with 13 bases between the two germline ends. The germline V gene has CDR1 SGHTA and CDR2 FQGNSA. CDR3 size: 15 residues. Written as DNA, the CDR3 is TGTGCCAGCAGCTCTTCAACGTCGGGGAACACTGAAGCTTTCTTT. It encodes CASSSSTSGNTEAFF.

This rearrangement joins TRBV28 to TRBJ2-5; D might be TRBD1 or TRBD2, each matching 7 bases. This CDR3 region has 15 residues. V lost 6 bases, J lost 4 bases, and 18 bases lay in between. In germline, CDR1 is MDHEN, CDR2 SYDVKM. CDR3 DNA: TGTGCCAGCAGCCCCCAGGGGGGGCGGCGAGAGACCCAGTACTTC. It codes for CASSPQGGRRETQYF.

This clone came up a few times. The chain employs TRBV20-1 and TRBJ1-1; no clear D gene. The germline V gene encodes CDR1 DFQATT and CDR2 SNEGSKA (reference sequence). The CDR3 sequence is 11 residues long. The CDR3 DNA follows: TGCAGAGCCGGCGCCGGCGCTGAAGCTTTCTTT. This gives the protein CRAGAGAEAFF.

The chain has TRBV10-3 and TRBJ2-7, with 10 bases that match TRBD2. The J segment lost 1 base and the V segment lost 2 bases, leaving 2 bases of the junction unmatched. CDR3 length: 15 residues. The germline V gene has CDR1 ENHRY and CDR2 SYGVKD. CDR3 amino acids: CAISEGLADSYEQYF. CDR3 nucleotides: TGTGCCATCAGTGAGGGACTAGCGGATTCCTACGAGCAGTACTTC.

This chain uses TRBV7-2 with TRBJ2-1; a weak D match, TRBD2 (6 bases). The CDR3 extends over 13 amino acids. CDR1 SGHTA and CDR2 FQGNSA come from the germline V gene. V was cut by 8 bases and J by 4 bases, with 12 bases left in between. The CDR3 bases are TGTGCCAGCGGCCCGCGGGGTTACAATGAGCAGTTCTTC. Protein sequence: CASGPRGYNEQFF.